This TCR beta chain comes out of a study of shared clonotypes between healthy human individuals. About the study: Three CD4 naive, three CD4 memory, two CD8 naive and one CD8 memory plate were used per donor.

Germline trimming cut 4 bases from V and 15 bases from J; bases unmatched to any gene: 11. This CDR3 is 13 amino acids long. Germline-derived CDR1 and CDR2 are SGHNT and YENEEA. The study, taken as a whole, reports: Larger estimated richness was generally seen in naive subsets than in memory subsets.

Several immunoSEQ plates held equal portions of the genomic DNA taken from each subset. Some clones are missing from TCRdb's copy, which holds only in-frame ones; the method was immunoSEQ multiplex PCR. The data show millions of clones, 90% to 95% seen once. It was into CD45RA+ naive and CD45RA-negative memory subsets that the CD4+ cells were split. Notes on this clone: Its antigen is unknown.

Material: naive CD4+ T cells sorted from blood. Stated subset: CD45RA+ positively selected. The chain joins TRBV11-3 to TRBJ2-2, with 7 bases that match TRBD1. This TCR was recovered from a man in his late teens or twenties in good health. In DNA form, the CDR3 reads TGTGCCAGCAGCTCACCCCAACAGGGGACGATGTTTTTT. This sequence encodes CASSSPQQGTMFF. The whole variable domain, filled in from reference TRBV11-3 and TRBJ2-2, reads EAGVVQSPRYKIIEKKQPVAFWCNPISGHNTLYWYLQNLGQGPELLIRYENEEAVDDSQLPKDRFSAERLKGVDSTLKIQPAELGDSAVYLCASSSPQQGTMFFGEGSRLTVL.